This record covers a single T cell receptor (beta chain). Method: immunoSEQ multiplex PCR; TCRdb's copy keeps in-frame clones and lacks some. The sample lists about 52,000 clones, 85% to 95% occurring once. CDR1 MNHEY and CDR2 SVGAGI come from the germline V gene. The CDR3 runs 13 residues. The ends lost 5 bases at V and 3 bases at J; junction bases unmatched: 3. This sample is part of a study of T cell changes during pregnancy in multiple sclerosis. This TCR was sampled from a female donor with multiple sclerosis, enrolled in a pregnancy study. Sequenced material: CD4+ T cells from peripheral blood mononuclear cells, taken in the third trimester of pregnancy. The gene calls are TRBV6-5 and TRBJ1-2; 7 bases line up with TRBD1. The DNA of the CDR3 is TGTGCCAGCAGTCTTGGGACAGACTATGGCTACACCTTC. Encoded protein: CASSLGTDYGYTF.